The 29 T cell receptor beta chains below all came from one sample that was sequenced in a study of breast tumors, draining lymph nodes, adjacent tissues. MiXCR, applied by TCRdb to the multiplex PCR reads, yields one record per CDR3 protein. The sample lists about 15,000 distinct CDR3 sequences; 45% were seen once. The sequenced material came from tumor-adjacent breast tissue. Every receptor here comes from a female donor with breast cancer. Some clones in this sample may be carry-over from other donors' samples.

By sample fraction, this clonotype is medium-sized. The CDR3 DNA reads as TGTGCCAGCAGCGGAGGGATAGCGGGGTACCTACAGTTCTTC. It codes for CASSGGIAGYLQFF. This chain joins TRBV7-2 and TRBJ2-1; 8 bases are a match to TRBD2. The germline V gene has CDR1 SGHTA and CDR2 FQGNSA. This CDR3 is built from 14 residues. V trimming: 5 bases; J trimming: 13 bases; junction bases outside the gene matches: 13.

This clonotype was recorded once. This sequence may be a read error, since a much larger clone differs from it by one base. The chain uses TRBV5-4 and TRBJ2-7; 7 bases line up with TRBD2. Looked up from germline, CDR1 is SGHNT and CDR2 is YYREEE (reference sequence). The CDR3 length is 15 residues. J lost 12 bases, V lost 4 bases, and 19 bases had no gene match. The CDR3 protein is CASSGGTTGSRWRYF. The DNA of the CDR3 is TGTGCCAGCAGCGGGGGGACTACCGGGAGTCGGTGGCGGTACTTC. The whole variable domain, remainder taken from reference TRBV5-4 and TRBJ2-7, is ETGVTQSPTHLIKTRGQQVTLRCSSQSGHNTVSWYQQALGQGPQFIFQYYREEENGRGNFPPRFSGLQFPNYSSELNVNALELDDSALYLCASSGGTTGSRWRYFGPGTRLTVT.

The CDR3 spells CASSEAQGGELFF. CDR3 sequence (DNA): TGTGCCAGCAGTGAAGCGCAGGGGGGGGAGCTGTTTTTT. The rearrangement uses TRBV2 and TRBJ2-2; tentatively, D is TRBD1 (6 bases). The V gene's germline CDR1 is SNHLY and CDR2 FYNNEI. The CDR3 extends over 13 amino acids. Trimming pared 0 bases from V and 8 bases from J, leaving 7 bases between.

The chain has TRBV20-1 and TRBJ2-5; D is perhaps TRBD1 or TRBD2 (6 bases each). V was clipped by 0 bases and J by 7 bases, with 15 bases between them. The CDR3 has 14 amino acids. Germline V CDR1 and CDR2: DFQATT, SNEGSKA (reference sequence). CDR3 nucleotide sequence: TGCAGTGCTAGAGATGGAGAGGGGGAGGCGACCCAGTACTTC. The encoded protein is CSARDGEGEATQYF.

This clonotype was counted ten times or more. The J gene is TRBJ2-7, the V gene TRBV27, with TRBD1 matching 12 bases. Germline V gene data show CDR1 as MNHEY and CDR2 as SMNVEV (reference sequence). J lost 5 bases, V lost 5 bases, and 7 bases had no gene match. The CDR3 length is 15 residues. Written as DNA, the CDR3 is TGTGCCAGCAGTGGGGGACAGGGGGCTTTCCACGAGCAGTACTTC. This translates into CASSGGQGAFHEQYF.

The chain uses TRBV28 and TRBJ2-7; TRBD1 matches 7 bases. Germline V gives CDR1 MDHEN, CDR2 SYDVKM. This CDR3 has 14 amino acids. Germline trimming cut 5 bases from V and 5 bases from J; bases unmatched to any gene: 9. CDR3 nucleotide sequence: TGTGCCAGCAGTCCAGGGGGACGTCGGGACGAGCAGTACTTC. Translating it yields CASSPGGRRDEQYF.

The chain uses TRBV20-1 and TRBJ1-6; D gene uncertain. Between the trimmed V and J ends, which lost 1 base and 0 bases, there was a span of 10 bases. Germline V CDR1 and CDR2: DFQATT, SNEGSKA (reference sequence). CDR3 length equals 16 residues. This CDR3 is CSARVPGVSYNSPLHF. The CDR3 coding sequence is TGCAGTGCTAGAGTGCCCGGGGTCTCCTATAATTCACCCCTCCACTTT.

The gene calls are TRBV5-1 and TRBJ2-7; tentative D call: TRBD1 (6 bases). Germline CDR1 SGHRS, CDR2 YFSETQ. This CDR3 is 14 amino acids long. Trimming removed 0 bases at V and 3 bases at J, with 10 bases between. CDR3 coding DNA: TGCGCCAGCAGCTTGGAGGGGACATTCTACGAGCAGTACTTC. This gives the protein CASSLEGTFYEQYF.

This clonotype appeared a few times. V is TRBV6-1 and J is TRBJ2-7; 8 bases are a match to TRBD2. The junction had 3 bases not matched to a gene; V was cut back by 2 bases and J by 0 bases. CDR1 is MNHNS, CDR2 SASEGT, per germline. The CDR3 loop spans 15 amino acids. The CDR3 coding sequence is TGTGCCAGCAGTGAAACCGGGAGGGCCTCCTACGAGCAGTACTTC. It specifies CASSETGRASYEQYF.

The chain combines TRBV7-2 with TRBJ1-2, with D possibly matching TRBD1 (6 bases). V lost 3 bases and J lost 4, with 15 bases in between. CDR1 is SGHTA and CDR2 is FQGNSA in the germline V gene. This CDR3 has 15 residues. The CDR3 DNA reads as TGTGCCAGCAGCTTGGGGGGGGCCCAAACCTATGGCTACACCTTC. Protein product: CASSLGGAQTYGYTF. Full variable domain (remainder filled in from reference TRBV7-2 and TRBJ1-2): GAGVSQSPSNKVTEKGKDVELRCDPISGHTALYWYRQSLGQGLEFLIYFQGNSAPDKSGLPSDRFSAERTGGSVSTLTIQRTQQEDSAVYLCASSLGGAQTYGYTFGSGTRLTVV.

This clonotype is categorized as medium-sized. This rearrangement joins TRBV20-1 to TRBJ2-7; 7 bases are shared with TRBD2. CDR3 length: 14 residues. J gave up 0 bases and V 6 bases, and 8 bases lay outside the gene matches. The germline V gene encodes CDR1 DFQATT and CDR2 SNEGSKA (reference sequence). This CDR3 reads CSASLAEFSYEQYF. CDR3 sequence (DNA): TGCAGTGCCAGCCTAGCGGAATTCTCCTACGAGCAGTACTTC.

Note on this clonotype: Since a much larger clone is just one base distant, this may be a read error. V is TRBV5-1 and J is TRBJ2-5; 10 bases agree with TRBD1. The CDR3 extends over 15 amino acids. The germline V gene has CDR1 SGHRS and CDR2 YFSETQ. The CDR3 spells CAGSLGQGTKETQYF. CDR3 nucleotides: TGCGCCGGCAGCTTGGGACAGGGGACGAAGGAGACCCAGTACTTC.

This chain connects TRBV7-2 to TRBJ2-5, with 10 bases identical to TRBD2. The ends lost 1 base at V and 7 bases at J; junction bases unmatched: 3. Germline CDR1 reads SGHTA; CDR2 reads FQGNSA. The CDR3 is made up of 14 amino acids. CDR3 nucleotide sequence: TGTGCCAGCAGCTTAGAGCCTAGCGGGGGGACCCAGTACTTC. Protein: CASSLEPSGGTQYF.

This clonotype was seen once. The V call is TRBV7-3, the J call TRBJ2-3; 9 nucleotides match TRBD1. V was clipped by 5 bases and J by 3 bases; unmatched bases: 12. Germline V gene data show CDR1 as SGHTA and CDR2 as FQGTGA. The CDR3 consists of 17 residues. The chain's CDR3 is CASSPQGQGRRTDTQYF. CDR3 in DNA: TGTGCCAGCAGCCCTCAGGGACAGGGACGGCGAACAGATACGCAGTATTTT. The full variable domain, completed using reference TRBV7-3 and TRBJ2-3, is GAGVSQTPSNKVTEKGKYVELRCDPISGHTALYWYRQSLGQGPEFLIYFQGTGAADDSGLPNDRFFAVRPEGSVSTLKIQRTERGDSAVYLCASSPQGQGRRTDTQYFGPGTRLTVL.

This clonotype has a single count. CDR3 coding DNA: TGTGCCAGCAGCCAACAAGCGGGGGCGAACACCGGGGAGCTGTTTTTT. Amino acid sequence: CASSQQAGANTGELFF. The chain couples TRBV7-2 to TRBJ2-2, with TRBD2 identical over 8 bases. Per the germline V gene, CDR1 is SGHTA and CDR2 is FQGNSA. The junction had 5 bases not matched to a gene; V was cut back by 5 bases and J by 0 bases. This CDR3 spans 16 amino acids.

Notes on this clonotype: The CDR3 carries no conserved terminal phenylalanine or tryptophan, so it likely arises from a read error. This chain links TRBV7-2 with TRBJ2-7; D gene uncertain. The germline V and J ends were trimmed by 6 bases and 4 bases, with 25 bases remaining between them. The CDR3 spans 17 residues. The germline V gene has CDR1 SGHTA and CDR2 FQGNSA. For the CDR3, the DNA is TGTGCCAGCAGTTACTCGATTGGTGGCAGGAGCTCGTACGAGCAGTACCTC. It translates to CASSYSIGGRSSYEQYL.

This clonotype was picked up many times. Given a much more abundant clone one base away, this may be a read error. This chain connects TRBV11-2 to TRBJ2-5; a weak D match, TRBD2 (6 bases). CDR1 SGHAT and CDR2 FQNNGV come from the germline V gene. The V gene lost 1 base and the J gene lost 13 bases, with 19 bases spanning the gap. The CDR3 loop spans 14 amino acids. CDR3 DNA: TGTGCCAGCAGCTTAGGAGTTAGCGCGGGGCCGTCGTACTTC. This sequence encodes CASSLGVSAGPSYF.

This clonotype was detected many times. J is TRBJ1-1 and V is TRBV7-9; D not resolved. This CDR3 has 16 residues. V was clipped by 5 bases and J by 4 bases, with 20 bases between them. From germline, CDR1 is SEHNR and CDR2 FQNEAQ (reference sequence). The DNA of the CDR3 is TGTGCCAGCAGCCCCTTCGGAGGGCGTGCGGGCACTGAAGCTTTCTTT. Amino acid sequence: CASSPFGGRAGTEAFF.

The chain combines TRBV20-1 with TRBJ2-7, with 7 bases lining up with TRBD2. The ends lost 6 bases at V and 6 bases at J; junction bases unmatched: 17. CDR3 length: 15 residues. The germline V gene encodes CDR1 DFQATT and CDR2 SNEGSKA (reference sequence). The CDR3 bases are TGCAGTGCACCAAGCCCCGACGGGACTATCGGCGAGCAGTACTTC. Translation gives CSAPSPDGTIGEQYF.

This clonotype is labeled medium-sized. CDR3 coding DNA: TGTGCCAGCAGCCAAGCTGACTACGAGCAGTACTTC. Its translation is CASSQADYEQYF. The V and J genes are TRBV3-1 and TRBJ2-7; D not resolved. This CDR3 has 12 residues. Germline CDR1 reads LGHDT; CDR2 reads YNNKEL (reference sequence). V lost 1 base and J 3 bases, leaving 4 bases between the germline ends.

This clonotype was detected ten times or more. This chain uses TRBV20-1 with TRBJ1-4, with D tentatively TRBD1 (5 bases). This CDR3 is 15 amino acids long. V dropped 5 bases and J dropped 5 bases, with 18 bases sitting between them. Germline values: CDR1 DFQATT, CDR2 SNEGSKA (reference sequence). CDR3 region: CSAQFPGGGNEKLFF. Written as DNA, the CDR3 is TGCAGTGCTCAGTTCCCGGGCGGGGGGAATGAAAAACTGTTTTTT.

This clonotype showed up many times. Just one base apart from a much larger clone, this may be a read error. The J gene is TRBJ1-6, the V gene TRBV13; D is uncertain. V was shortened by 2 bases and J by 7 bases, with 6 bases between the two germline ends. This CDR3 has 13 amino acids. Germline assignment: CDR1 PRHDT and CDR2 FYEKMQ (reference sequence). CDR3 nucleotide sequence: TGTGCCAGCAGCTTACTCCCGAATTCACCCCTCCACTTT. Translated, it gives CASSLLPNSPLHF.

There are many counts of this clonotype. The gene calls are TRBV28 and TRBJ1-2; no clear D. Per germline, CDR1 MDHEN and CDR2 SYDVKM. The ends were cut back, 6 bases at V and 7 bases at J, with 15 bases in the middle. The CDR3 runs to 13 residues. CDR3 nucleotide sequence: TGTGCCAGCAGCCCAGCCAACACGCTTGGCTACACCTTC. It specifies CASSPANTLGYTF.

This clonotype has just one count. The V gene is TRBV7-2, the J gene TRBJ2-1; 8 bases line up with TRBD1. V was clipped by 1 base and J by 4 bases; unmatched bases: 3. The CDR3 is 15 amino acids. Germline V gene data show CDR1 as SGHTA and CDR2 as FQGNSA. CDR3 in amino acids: CASSLGRGLYNEQFF. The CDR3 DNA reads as TGTGCCAGCAGCTTAGGCAGGGGGCTATACAATGAGCAGTTCTTC.

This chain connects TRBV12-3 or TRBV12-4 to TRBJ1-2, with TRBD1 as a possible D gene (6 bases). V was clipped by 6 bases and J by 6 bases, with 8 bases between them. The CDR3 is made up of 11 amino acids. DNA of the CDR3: TGTGCCAGCAGGGGACATCATGGCTACACCTTC. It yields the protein CASRGHHGYTF.

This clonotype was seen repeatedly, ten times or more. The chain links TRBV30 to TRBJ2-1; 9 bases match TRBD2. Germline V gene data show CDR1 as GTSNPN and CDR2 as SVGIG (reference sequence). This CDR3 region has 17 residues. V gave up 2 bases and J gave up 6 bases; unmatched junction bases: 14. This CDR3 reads CAWSPPPPGLAGNEQFF. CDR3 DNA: TGTGCCTGGAGTCCCCCTCCCCCGGGACTAGCAGGCAATGAGCAGTTCTTC.

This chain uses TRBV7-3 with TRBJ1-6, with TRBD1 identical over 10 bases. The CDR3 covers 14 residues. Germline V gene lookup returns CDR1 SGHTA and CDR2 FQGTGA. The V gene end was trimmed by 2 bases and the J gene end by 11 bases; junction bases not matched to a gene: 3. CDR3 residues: CASSLGTGDAPLHF. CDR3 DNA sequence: TGTGCCAGCAGCTTAGGGACAGGGGATGCACCCCTCCACTTT.

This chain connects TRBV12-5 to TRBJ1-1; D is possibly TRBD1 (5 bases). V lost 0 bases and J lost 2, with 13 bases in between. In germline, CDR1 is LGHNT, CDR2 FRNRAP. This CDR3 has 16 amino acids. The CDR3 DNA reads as TGTGCTAGTGGTTTGGTACTGGGCAGGGCTAACACTGAAGCTTTCTTT. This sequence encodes CASGLVLGRANTEAFF.

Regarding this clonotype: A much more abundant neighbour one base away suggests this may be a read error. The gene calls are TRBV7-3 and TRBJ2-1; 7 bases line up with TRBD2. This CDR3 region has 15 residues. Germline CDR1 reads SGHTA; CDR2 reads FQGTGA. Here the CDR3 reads CASSLTSTPYNEQSF. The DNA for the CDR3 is TGTGCCAGCAGCTTGACTAGCACCCCTTACAATGAGCAGTCCTTC.